The entry that follows covers one TCR beta chain sequence. Its antigen is not identified. One entry per CDR3 protein results from TCRdb running MiXCR on the 5' RACE reads. The sample includes fewer than 250,000 distinct CDR3 sequences, around 25% of them seen just once. The CDR3 length is 17 residues. Germline CDR1 reads KGHDR; CDR2 reads SFDVKD. Trimming cost V 4 bases and J 0 bases, with 16 bases left between them. This sample is part of a study of T-cell memory formation after mild COVID-19. Notes on the study in general: Clonal second-wave expansions that peaked on day 37 had unconfirmed SARS-CoV-2 specificity.

What was sequenced was PBMCs or a T cell subset sorted from them (not recorded which). The V and J genes are TRBV24-1 and TRBJ2-3; D remains ambiguous. This TCR was recovered from an adult woman who had mild COVID-19 (a few samples of this study predate the infection). Cell type and time point are not known. DNA for the CDR3: TGTGCCACCAGTGAGCCCTCTGGCAGACCTAGCACAGATACGCAGTATTTT. Residues: CATSEPSGRPSTDTQYF.